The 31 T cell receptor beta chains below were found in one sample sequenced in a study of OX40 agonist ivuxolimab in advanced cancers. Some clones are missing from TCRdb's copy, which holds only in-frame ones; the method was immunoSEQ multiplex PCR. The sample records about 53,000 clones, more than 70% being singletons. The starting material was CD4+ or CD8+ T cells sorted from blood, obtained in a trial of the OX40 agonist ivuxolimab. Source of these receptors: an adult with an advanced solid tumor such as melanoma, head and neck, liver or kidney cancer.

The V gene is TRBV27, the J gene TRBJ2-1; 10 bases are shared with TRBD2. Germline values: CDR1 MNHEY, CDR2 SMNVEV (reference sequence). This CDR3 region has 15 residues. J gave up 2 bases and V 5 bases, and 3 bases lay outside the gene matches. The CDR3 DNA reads TGTGCCAGCAGTCCGAGCGGGAGGGCCTACAATGAGCAGTTCTTC. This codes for CASSPSGRAYNEQFF.

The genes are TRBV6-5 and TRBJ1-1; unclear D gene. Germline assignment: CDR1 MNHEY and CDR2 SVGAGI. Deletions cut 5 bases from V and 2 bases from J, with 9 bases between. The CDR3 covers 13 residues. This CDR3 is CASSPTANTEAFF. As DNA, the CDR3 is TGTGCCAGCAGTCCGACGGCCAACACTGAAGCTTTCTTT.

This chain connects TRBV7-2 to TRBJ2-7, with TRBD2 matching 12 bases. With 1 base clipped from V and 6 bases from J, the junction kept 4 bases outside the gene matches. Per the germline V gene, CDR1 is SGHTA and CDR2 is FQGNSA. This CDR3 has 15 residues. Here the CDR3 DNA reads TGTGCCAGCAGCTTAGTGCTAGCGGGGGGGCGCGAGCAGTACTTC. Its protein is CASSLVLAGGREQYF.

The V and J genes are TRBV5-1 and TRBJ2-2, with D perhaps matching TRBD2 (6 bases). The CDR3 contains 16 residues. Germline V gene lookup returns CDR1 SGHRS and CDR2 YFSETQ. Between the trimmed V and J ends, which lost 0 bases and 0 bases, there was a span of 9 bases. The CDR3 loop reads CASSLGAGTNTGELFF. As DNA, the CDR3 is TGCGCCAGCAGCTTGGGGGCGGGGACGAACACCGGGGAGCTGTTTTTT. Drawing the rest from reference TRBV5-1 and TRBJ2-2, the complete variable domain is KAGVTQTPRYLIKTRGQQVTLSCSPISGHRSVSWYQQTPGQGLQFLFEYFSETQRNKGNFPGRFSGRQFSNSRSEMNVSTLELGDSALYLCASSLGAGTNTGELFFGEGSRLTVL.

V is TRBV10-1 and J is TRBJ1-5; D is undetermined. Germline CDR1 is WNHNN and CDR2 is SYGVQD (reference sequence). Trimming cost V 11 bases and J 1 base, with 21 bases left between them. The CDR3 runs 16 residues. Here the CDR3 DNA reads TGCGCCCGCCCCGAAAGTGTTATGACGAGCAATCAGCCCCAGCATTTT. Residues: CARPESVMTSNQPQHF.

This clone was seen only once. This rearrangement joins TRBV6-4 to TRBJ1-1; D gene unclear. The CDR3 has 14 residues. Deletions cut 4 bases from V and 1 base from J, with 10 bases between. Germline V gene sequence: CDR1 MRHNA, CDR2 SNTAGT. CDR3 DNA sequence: TGTGCCAGCAGTGCTTGGGAGGGGAACACTGAAGCTTTCTTT. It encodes CASSAWEGNTEAFF.

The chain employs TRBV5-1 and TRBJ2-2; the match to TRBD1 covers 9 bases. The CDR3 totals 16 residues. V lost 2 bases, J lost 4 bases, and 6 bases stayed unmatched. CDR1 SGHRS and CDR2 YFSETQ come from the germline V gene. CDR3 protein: CASSLGPTGGTGELFF. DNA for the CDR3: TGCGCCAGCAGCTTAGGCCCGACAGGGGGCACCGGGGAGCTGTTTTTT.

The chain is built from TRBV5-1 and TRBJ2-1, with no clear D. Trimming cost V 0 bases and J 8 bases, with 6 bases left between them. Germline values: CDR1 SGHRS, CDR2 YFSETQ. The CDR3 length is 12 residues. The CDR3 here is CASSLVSDEQFF. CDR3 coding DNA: TGCGCCAGCAGCTTGGTTTCGGATGAGCAGTTCTTC. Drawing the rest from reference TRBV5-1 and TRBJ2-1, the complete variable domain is KAGVTQTPRYLIKTRGQQVTLSCSPISGHRSVSWYQQTPGQGLQFLFEYFSETQRNKGNFPGRFSGRQFSNSRSEMNVSTLELGDSALYLCASSLVSDEQFFGPGTRLTVL.

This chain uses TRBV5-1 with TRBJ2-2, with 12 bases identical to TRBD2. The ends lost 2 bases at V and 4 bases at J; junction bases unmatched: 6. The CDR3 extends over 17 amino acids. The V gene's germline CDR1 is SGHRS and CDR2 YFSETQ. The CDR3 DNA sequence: TGCGCCAGCAGCTTTCGGGGACTAGCGGGCCGCACCGGGGAGCTGTTTTTT. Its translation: CASSFRGLAGRTGELFF.

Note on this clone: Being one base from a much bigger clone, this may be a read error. The CDR3 nucleotides are TGTGCCAGCTCGGGGGTCCCCTACGAGCAGTACTTC. Its translation is CASSGVPYEQYF. The gene calls are TRBV27 and TRBJ2-7, with D possibly TRBD2 on 6 matching bases. The germline V and J ends were trimmed by 8 bases and 2 bases, with 10 bases remaining between them. CDR3 length equals 12 residues. CDR1 is MNHEY, CDR2 SMNVEV, per germline (reference sequence).

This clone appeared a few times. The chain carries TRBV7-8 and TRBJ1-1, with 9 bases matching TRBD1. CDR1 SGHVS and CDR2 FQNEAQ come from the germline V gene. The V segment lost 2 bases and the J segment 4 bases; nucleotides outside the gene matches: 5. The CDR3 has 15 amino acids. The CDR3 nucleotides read TGTGCCAGCAGCTTAAGGGGGGGACAGGGCACTGAAGCTTTCTTT. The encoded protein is CASSLRGGQGTEAFF.

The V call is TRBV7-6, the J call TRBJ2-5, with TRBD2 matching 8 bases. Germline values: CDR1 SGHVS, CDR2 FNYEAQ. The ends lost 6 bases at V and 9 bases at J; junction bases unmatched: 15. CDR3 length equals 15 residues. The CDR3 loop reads CASSPRGSGTAAQYF. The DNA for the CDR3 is TGTGCCAGCAGTCCCCGGGGTAGCGGGACGGCGGCCCAGTACTTC.

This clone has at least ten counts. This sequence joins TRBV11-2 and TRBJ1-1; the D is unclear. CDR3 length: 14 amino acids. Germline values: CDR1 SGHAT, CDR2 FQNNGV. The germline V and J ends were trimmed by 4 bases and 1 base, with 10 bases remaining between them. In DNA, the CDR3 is TGTGCCAGCAGCTCCCCTCCAGAGAACACTGAAGCTTTCTTT. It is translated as CASSSPPENTEAFF.

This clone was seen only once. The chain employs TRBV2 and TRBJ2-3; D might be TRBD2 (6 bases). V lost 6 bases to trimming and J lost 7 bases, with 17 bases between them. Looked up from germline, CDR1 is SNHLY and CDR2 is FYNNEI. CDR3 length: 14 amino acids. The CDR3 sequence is CASRALGGGNTQYF. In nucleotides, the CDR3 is TGTGCCAGCAGGGCGCTAGGCGGCGGGAATACGCAGTATTTT.

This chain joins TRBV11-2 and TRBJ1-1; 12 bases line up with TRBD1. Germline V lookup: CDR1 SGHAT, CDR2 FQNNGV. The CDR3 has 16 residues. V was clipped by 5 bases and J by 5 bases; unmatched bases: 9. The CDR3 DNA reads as TGTGCCAGCAGCGTTGGATGGGACAGGGGGCTTACTGAAGCTTTCTTT. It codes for CASSVGWDRGLTEAFF.

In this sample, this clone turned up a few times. CDR3 in DNA: TGTGCCAGCAGCTTGGAGGCAGGGGGCGCCGGAAACACCATATATTTT. Translation: CASSLEAGGAGNTIYF. The chain carries TRBV5-5 and TRBJ1-3, with 8 positions matching TRBD1. The V and J ends lost 0 bases and 4 bases, in that order; junction bases with no gene match: 6. The CDR3 has 16 amino acids. Germline loops: CDR1 SGHKS, CDR2 YYEKEE (reference sequence).

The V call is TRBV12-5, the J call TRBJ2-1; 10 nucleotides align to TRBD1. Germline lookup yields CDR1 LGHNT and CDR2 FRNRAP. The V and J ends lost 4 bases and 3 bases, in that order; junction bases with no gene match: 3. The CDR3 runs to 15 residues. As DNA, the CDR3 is TGTGCTAGTGGTTCGCGGACAGGGGGCTACAATGAGCAGTTCTTC. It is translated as CASGSRTGGYNEQFF. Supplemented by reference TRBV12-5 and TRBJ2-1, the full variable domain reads DARVTQTPRHKVTEMGQEVTMRCQPILGHNTVFWYRQTMMQGLELLAYFRNRAPLDDSGMPKDRFSAEMPDATLATLKIQPSEPRDSAVYFCASGSRTGGYNEQFFGPGTRLTVL.

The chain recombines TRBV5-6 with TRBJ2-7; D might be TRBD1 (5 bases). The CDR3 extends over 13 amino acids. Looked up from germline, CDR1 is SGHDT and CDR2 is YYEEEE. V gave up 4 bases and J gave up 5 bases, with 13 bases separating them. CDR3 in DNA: TGTGCCAGCAGCCTTTACCAGGGCGACGAGCAGTACTTC. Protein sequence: CASSLYQGDEQYF.

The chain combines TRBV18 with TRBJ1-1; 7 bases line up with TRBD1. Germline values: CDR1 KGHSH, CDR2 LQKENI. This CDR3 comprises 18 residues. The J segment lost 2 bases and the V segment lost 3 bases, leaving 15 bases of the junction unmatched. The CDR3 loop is CASSPTGPQGGLNTEAFF. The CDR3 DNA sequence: TGTGCCAGCTCACCTACGGGTCCCCAAGGGGGCCTTAACACTGAAGCTTTCTTT.

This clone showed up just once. This CDR3 reads CASSLHGPYEQYF. In DNA form, the CDR3 reads TGTGCCAGCAGCTTACACGGGCCCTACGAGCAGTACTTC. The chain uses TRBV7-9 and TRBJ2-7; D is undetermined. V gave up 2 bases and J gave up 2 bases, with 7 bases separating them. Germline CDR1 SEHNR, CDR2 FQNEAQ (reference sequence). This CDR3 is 13 amino acids long. Full variable domain (outside the CDR3, taken from reference TRBV7-9 and TRBJ2-7): DTGVSQNPRHKITKRGQNVTFRCDPISEHNRLYWYRQTLGQGPEFLTYFQNEAQLEKSRLLSDRFSAERPKGSFSTLEIQRTEQGDSAMYLCASSLHGPYEQYFGPGTRLTVT.

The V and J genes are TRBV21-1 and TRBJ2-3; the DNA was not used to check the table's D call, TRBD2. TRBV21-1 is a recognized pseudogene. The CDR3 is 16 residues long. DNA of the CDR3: TGTGCCAGCAGCCGGAGGGGCCCAACAAGCACAGATACGCAGTATTTT. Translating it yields CASSRRGPTSTDTQYF.

This CDR3 reads CSVEKRIAGTYNEQFF. CDR3 nucleotide sequence: TGCAGCGTTGAAAAAAGGATAGCGGGAACCTACAATGAGCAGTTCTTC. The V call is TRBV29-1, the J call TRBJ2-1; 8 positions match TRBD2. J gave up 2 bases and V 2 bases, and 8 bases lay outside the gene matches. CDR3 size: 16 residues. Germline V gene lookup returns CDR1 SQVTM and CDR2 ANQGSEA.

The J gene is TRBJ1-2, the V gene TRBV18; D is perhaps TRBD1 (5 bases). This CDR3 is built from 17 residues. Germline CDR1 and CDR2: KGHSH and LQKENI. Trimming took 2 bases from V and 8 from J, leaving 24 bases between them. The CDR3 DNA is TGTGCCAGCTCACCAATCGTTGAGGGGAAGGTCGCGTGGGGCTACACCTTC. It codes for CASSPIVEGKVAWGYTF.

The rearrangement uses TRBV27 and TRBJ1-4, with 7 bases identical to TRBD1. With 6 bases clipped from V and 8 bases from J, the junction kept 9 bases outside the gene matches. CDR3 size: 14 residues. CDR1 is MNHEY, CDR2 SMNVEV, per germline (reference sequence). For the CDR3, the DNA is TGTGCCAGCAGGACAGGGCCGACGGGAGAAAAACTGTTTTTT. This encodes CASRTGPTGEKLFF.

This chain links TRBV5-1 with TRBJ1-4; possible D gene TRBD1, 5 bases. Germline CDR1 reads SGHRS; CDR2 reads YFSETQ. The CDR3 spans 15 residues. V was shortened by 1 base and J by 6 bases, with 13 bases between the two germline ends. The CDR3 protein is CASSLSGAMDEKLFF. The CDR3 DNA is TGCGCCAGCAGCTTGTCCGGGGCAATGGATGAAAAACTGTTTTTT.

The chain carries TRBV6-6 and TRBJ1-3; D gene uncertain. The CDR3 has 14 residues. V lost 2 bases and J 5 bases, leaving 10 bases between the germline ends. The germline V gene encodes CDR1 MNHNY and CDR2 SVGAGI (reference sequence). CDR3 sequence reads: CASSYLGERNTIYF. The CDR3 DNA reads TGTGCCAGCAGTTACCTCGGAGAACGAAACACCATATATTTT.

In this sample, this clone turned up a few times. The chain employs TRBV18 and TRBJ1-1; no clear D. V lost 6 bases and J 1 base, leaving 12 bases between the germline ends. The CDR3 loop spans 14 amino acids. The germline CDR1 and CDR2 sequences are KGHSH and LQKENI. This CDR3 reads CASSPTPGNTEAFF. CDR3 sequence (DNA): TGTGCCAGCTCCCCCACCCCCGGGAACACTGAAGCTTTCTTT.

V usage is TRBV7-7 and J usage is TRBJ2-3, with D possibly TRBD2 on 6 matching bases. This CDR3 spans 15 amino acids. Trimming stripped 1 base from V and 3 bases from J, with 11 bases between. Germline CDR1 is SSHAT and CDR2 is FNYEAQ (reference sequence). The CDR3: CASSLGRGVTDTQYF. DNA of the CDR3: TGTGCCAGCAGCTTAGGGAGGGGTGTGACAGATACGCAGTATTTT.

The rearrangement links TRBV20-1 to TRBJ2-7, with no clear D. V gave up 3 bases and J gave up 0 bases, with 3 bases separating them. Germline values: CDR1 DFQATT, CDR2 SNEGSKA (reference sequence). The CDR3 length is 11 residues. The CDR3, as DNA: TGCAGTGCTAGGTCCTCCTACGAGCAGTACTTC. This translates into CSARSSYEQYF.

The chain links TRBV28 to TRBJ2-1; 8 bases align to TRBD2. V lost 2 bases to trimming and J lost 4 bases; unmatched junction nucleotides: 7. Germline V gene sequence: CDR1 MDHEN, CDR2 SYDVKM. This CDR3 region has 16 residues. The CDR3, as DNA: TGTGCCAGCAGTTTAAGCCTTACTAGCGGATACAATGAGCAGTTCTTC. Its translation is CASSLSLTSGYNEQFF. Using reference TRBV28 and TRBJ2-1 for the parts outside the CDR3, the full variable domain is DVKVTQSSRYLVKRTGEKVFLECVQDMDHENMFWYRQDPGLGLRLIYFSYDVKMKEKGDIPEGYSVSREKKERFSLILESASTNQTSMYLCASSLSLTSGYNEQFFGPGTRLTVL.

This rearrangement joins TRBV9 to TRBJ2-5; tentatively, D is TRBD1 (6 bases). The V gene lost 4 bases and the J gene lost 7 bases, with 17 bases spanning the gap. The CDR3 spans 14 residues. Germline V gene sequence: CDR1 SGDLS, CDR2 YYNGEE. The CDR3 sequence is CASSPDRPTGTQYF. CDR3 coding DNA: TGTGCCAGCAGCCCAGACAGGCCCACGGGGACCCAGTACTTC.